The rows below give T cell receptor beta chains drawn from one sample of a study of identical twins. TCRdb passed the 5' RACE reads through MiXCR, listing each CDR3 protein once. This sample has more than 400,000 distinct CDR3 sequences, with roughly 15% found just once. The same sample was also studied in work on yellow fever vaccine responses in identical twins.

Source material: CD4+ T cells sorted from blood. These receptors all come from a woman aged 18-29 years in good health. CDR3s include the opening cysteine and the closing phenylalanine or tryptophan. A D gene is named only where the DNA matches it firmly. Not all rows give a size; the values are once, few, many and, for expanded clones, a class.

clone_size: few
d_call: TRBD1
v_call: TRBV24-1
j_call: TRBJ2-1
cdr3_aa: CATSPGQGTYNEQFF
cdr3_nt: TGTGCCACCAGCCCGGGACAGGGGACCTACAATGAGCAGTTCTTC

clone_size: many
d_call: TRBD2
v_call: TRBV12-3/TRBV12-4
j_call: TRBJ2-1
cdr3_aa: CASSLVGLAGHNEQFF
cdr3_nt: TGTGCCAGCAGTTTAGTTGGACTAGCGGGTCACAATGAGCAGTTCTTC

clone_size: few
d_call: .
v_call: TRBV13
j_call: TRBJ2-7
cdr3_aa: CASSFIRETPYEQYF
cdr3_nt: TGTGCCAGCAGCTTTATACGGGAGACTCCGTACGAGCAGTACTTC

clone_size: many
d_call: .
v_call: TRBV7-9
j_call: TRBJ1-1
cdr3_aa: CASSLALRGVEAFF
cdr3_nt: TGTGCCAGCAGCTTAGCACTTCGGGGCGTTGAAGCTTTCTTT

clone_size: few
d_call: TRBD1
v_call: TRBV7-9
j_call: TRBJ2-1
cdr3_aa: CASSEGTGTLVNEQFF
cdr3_nt: TGTGCCAGCAGCGAGGGGACAGGGACTTTAGTCAATGAGCAGTTCTTC

clone_size: .
d_call: TRBD1
v_call: TRBV6-1
j_call: TRBJ2-6
cdr3_aa: CASKTTGAGANVLTF
cdr3_nt: TGTGCCAGCAAAACTACAGGGGCTGGGGCCAACGTCCTGACTTTC

clone_size: few
d_call: .
v_call: TRBV7-9
j_call: TRBJ1-4
cdr3_aa: CASSLGQGTPTNEKLFF
cdr3_nt: TGTGCCAGCAGCTTGGGGCAGGGAACCCCAACTAATGAAAAACTGTTTTTT

clone_size: .
d_call: .
v_call: TRBV7-2
j_call: TRBJ2-1
cdr3_aa: CASSLMESSYNEQFF
cdr3_nt: TGTGCCAGCAGCTTAATGGAGAGCTCCTACAATGAGCAGTTCTTC

clone_size: few
d_call: TRBD2
v_call: TRBV7-9
j_call: TRBJ2-1
cdr3_aa: CASSLGAGVSYNEQFF
cdr3_nt: TGTGCCAGCAGCTTAGGAGCGGGAGTTTCCTACAATGAGCAGTTCTTC

clone_size: few
d_call: .
v_call: TRBV24-1
j_call: TRBJ2-3
cdr3_aa: CATSDSGIDTQYF
cdr3_nt: TGTGCCACCAGTGATTCAGGAATAGATACGCAGTATTTT

clone_size: .
d_call: TRBD2
v_call: TRBV14
j_call: TRBJ2-3
cdr3_aa: CASSRSSGLAGYTDTQYF
cdr3_nt: TGTGCCAGCAGCCGATCCTCGGGACTAGCGGGGTACACAGATACGCAGTATTTT

clone_size: .
d_call: TRBD1
v_call: TRBV6-1
j_call: TRBJ2-2
cdr3_aa: CASRRGTGGYTGELFF
cdr3_nt: TGTGCCAGCAGACGCGGGACAGGGGGTTACACCGGGGAGCTGTTTTTT

clone_size: .
d_call: .
v_call: TRBV5-1
j_call: TRBJ2-2
cdr3_aa: CASSLPGTGNTGELFF
cdr3_nt: TGCGCCAGCAGCCTTCCCGGGACTGGAAACACCGGGGAGCTGTTTTTT

clone_size: .
d_call: .
v_call: TRBV28
j_call: TRBJ2-1
cdr3_aa: CASSAYGSPAWNEQFF
cdr3_nt: TGTGCCAGCAGTGCCTACGGGAGCCCCGCCTGGAATGAGCAGTTCTTC

clone_size: few
d_call: .
v_call: TRBV9
j_call: TRBJ1-2
cdr3_aa: CASSVNYNYGYTF
cdr3_nt: TGTGCCAGCAGCGTTAACTATAACTATGGCTACACCTTC

clone_size: few
d_call: TRBD2
v_call: TRBV5-1
j_call: TRBJ2-5
cdr3_aa: CASSTSGSQETQYF
cdr3_nt: TGCGCCAGCAGCACTAGCGGGAGTCAAGAGACCCAGTACTTC

clone_size: many
d_call: .
v_call: TRBV20-1
j_call: TRBJ2-5
cdr3_aa: CSTETQETQYF
cdr3_nt: TGCAGCACAGAGACCCAAGAGACCCAGTACTTC

clone_size: few
d_call: .
v_call: TRBV28
j_call: TRBJ2-1
cdr3_aa: CASSGRGKRGTYNEQFF
cdr3_nt: TGTGCCAGCAGTGGAAGGGGGAAAAGAGGAACCTACAATGAGCAGTTCTTC

clone_size: .
d_call: TRBD2
v_call: TRBV12-3/TRBV12-4
j_call: TRBJ2-5
cdr3_aa: CASSLMGGGRETQYF
cdr3_nt: TGTGCCAGCAGTTTAATGGGGGGAGGGAGGGAGACCCAGTACTTC

clone_size: .
d_call: TRBD2
v_call: TRBV7-9
j_call: TRBJ2-3
cdr3_aa: CASSHGTSSSTDTQYF
cdr3_nt: TGTGCCAGCAGCCACGGGACTAGCTCTAGCACAGATACGCAGTATTTT

clone_size: .
d_call: .
v_call: TRBV27
j_call: TRBJ1-1
cdr3_aa: CASSFGRGNTEAFF
cdr3_nt: TGTGCCAGCAGTTTCGGTCGGGGCAACACTGAAGCTTTCTTT

clone_size: .
d_call: .
v_call: TRBV18
j_call: TRBJ1-1
cdr3_aa: CASSPLRENTEAFF
cdr3_nt: TGTGCCAGCTCACCACTAAGGGAAAACACTGAAGCTTTCTTT

clone_size: .
d_call: TRBD1
v_call: TRBV19
j_call: TRBJ2-1
cdr3_aa: CASKRTGVNEQFF
cdr3_nt: TGTGCCAGTAAACGGACAGGGGTAAATGAGCAGTTCTTC

clone_size: .
d_call: .
v_call: TRBV20-1
j_call: TRBJ2-3
cdr3_aa: CSARDRVGADTQYF
cdr3_nt: TGCAGTGCTAGAGATAGGGTAGGGGCAGATACGCAGTATTTT

clone_size: .
d_call: TRBD2
v_call: TRBV11-2
j_call: TRBJ2-1
cdr3_aa: CASSTSTSGGGFVQFF
cdr3_nt: TGTGCCAGCAGCACCTCCACTAGCGGGGGGGGGTTTGTGCAGTTCTTC

clone_size: once
d_call: .
v_call: TRBV6-5
j_call: TRBJ2-5
cdr3_aa: CASSYGGGLGETQYF
cdr3_nt: TGTGCCAGCAGTTACGGTGGGGGGCTTGGAGAGACCCAGTACTTC

clone_size: .
d_call: .
v_call: TRBV12-3/TRBV12-4
j_call: TRBJ2-1
cdr3_aa: CASSARASSYNEQFF
cdr3_nt: TGTGCCAGCAGTGCGAGAGCTAGCTCCTACAATGAGCAGTTCTTC

clone_size: many
d_call: TRBD1
v_call: TRBV28
j_call: TRBJ1-1
cdr3_aa: CASFLTGAGTEAFF
cdr3_nt: TGTGCCAGCTTCCTCACAGGGGCGGGAACTGAAGCTTTCTTT

clone_size: many
d_call: .
v_call: TRBV10-1
j_call: TRBJ1-6
cdr3_aa: CASSEAGQIYNSPLHF
cdr3_nt: TGCGCCAGCAGTGAGGCCGGACAAATCTATAATTCACCCCTCCACTTT

clone_size: few
d_call: TRBD1
v_call: TRBV4-1
j_call: TRBJ1-1
cdr3_aa: CASRDHRGREDTEAFF
cdr3_nt: TGCGCCAGCAGGGACCACAGGGGGCGCGAGGACACTGAAGCTTTCTTT

clone_size: .
d_call: .
v_call: TRBV7-2
j_call: TRBJ2-6
cdr3_aa: CASSVWKGAGANVLTF
cdr3_nt: TGTGCCAGCAGCGTGTGGAAAGGGGCTGGGGCCAACGTCCTGACTTTC

clone_size: few
d_call: TRBD2
v_call: TRBV20-1
j_call: TRBJ2-1
cdr3_aa: CSARDSTGTSGRADEQFF
cdr3_nt: TGCAGTGCTAGAGATTCCACAGGGACTAGCGGGAGGGCCGACGAGCAGTTCTTC

clone_size: few
d_call: .
v_call: TRBV3-1
j_call: TRBJ2-2
cdr3_aa: CASSHGRLEAGELFF
cdr3_nt: TGTGCCAGCAGCCATGGTCGACTCGAGGCCGGGGAGCTGTTTTTT

clone_size: few
d_call: .
v_call: TRBV12-3/TRBV12-4
j_call: TRBJ2-7
cdr3_aa: CASLDTGGSYEQYF
cdr3_nt: TGTGCCAGCCTTGACACAGGTGGCTCCTACGAGCAGTACTTC

clone_size: .
d_call: TRBD2
v_call: TRBV20-1
j_call: TRBJ2-2
cdr3_aa: CSARLAGPGAGELFF
cdr3_nt: TGCAGTGCTCGACTAGCGGGGCCGGGGGCCGGGGAGCTGTTTTTT

clone_size: .
d_call: TRBD1
v_call: TRBV5-1
j_call: TRBJ2-3
cdr3_aa: CASGIGQVSDTQYF
cdr3_nt: TGCGCCAGCGGCATTGGACAGGTTTCAGATACGCAGTATTTT

clone_size: .
d_call: TRBD2
v_call: TRBV10-3
j_call: TRBJ2-3
cdr3_aa: CAISPREGDTQYF
cdr3_nt: TGTGCCATCAGTCCCCGGGAGGGGGATACGCAGTATTTT

clone_size: few
d_call: .
v_call: TRBV19
j_call: TRBJ2-5
cdr3_aa: CASSVRGQKETQYF
cdr3_nt: TGTGCCAGTAGCGTGAGAGGACAGAAAGAGACCCAGTACTTC

clone_size: few
d_call: TRBD1
v_call: TRBV12-3/TRBV12-4
j_call: TRBJ2-4
cdr3_aa: CASSTGQGGSKNIQYF
cdr3_nt: TGTGCCAGCAGTACGGGACAGGGGGGGAGTAAAAACATTCAGTACTTC

clone_size: few
d_call: .
v_call: TRBV3-1
j_call: TRBJ2-3
cdr3_aa: CASSQEGALTRDTQYF
cdr3_nt: TGTGCCAGCAGCCAAGAAGGTGCCCTCACCCGGGATACGCAGTATTTT

clone_size: .
d_call: .
v_call: TRBV3-1
j_call: TRBJ1-2
cdr3_aa: CASSQGDGLYGYTF
cdr3_nt: TGTGCCAGCAGCCAAGGGGACGGCCTATATGGCTACACCTTC

clone_size: few
d_call: .
v_call: TRBV5-6
j_call: TRBJ1-2
cdr3_aa: CASSANPGGYTF
cdr3_nt: TGTGCCAGCAGCGCTAACCCGGGGGGCTACACCTTC

clone_size: few
d_call: .
v_call: TRBV11-2
j_call: TRBJ2-1
cdr3_aa: CASSLMGNHNEQFF
cdr3_nt: TGTGCCAGCAGCTTGATGGGTAATCACAATGAGCAGTTCTTC

clone_size: .
d_call: .
v_call: TRBV7-9
j_call: TRBJ2-7
cdr3_aa: CASSPPNRGLVYEQYF
cdr3_nt: TGTGCCAGCAGCCCCCCCAACAGGGGACTAGTGTACGAGCAGTACTTC

clone_size: few
d_call: .
v_call: TRBV20-1
j_call: TRBJ2-2
cdr3_aa: CSARAALGGLLGNTGELFF
cdr3_nt: TGCAGTGCTAGAGCCGCTTTAGGTGGGCTCCTGGGGAACACCGGGGAGCTGTTTTTT

clone_size: .
d_call: .
v_call: TRBV20-1
j_call: TRBJ2-7
cdr3_aa: CSGTTPTPPYEQYF
cdr3_nt: TGCAGTGGGACTACGCCCACCCCACCCTACGAGCAGTACTTC

clone_size: .
d_call: TRBD2
v_call: TRBV20-1
j_call: TRBJ2-1
cdr3_aa: CSAGGGFANEQFF
cdr3_nt: TGCAGTGCCGGGGGAGGGTTTGCGAATGAGCAGTTCTTC

clone_size: few
d_call: .
v_call: TRBV10-3
j_call: TRBJ1-1
cdr3_aa: CAISVTGNTEAFF
cdr3_nt: TGTGCCATCAGTGTAACAGGAAACACTGAAGCTTTCTTT

clone_size: .
d_call: .
v_call: TRBV25-1
j_call: TRBJ2-1
cdr3_aa: CASSEGGSGYNEQFF
cdr3_nt: TGTGCCAGCAGTGAAGGAGGGTCGGGGTACAATGAGCAGTTCTTC

clone_size: few
d_call: TRBD2
v_call: TRBV29-1
j_call: TRBJ2-1
cdr3_aa: CSVEDRGGRGALVEQFF
cdr3_nt: TGCAGCGTTGAAGATAGAGGCGGGAGGGGGGCCTTAGTGGAGCAGTTCTTC

clone_size: .
d_call: .
v_call: TRBV29-1
j_call: TRBJ1-1
cdr3_aa: CSVERMVGMNTEAFF
cdr3_nt: TGCAGCGTTGAAAGAATGGTCGGCATGAACACTGAAGCTTTCTTT

clone_size: .
d_call: .
v_call: TRBV19
j_call: TRBJ2-5
cdr3_aa: CASSRMKGMETQYF
cdr3_nt: TGTGCCAGTAGTCGTATGAAGGGAATGGAGACCCAGTACTTC

clone_size: few
d_call: .
v_call: TRBV29-1
j_call: TRBJ1-2
cdr3_aa: CSVADPQGGVGYGYTF
cdr3_nt: TGCAGCGTTGCCGACCCTCAGGGTGGGGTAGGCTATGGCTACACCTTC

clone_size: few
d_call: .
v_call: TRBV27
j_call: TRBJ2-7
cdr3_aa: CASSLSWRGLGGRQYF
cdr3_nt: TGTGCCAGCAGTTTATCCTGGAGGGGGCTGGGGGGTAGGCAGTACTTC

clone_size: .
d_call: .
v_call: TRBV7-9
j_call: TRBJ2-3
cdr3_aa: CASSSGAGQGTDTQYF
cdr3_nt: TGTGCCAGCAGCTCCGGGGCGGGGCAAGGCACAGATACGCAGTATTTT

clone_size: few
d_call: .
v_call: TRBV12-3/TRBV12-4
j_call: TRBJ2-1
cdr3_aa: CASRMSKGGHNEQFF
cdr3_nt: TGTGCCAGCAGGATGTCTAAGGGCGGACACAATGAGCAGTTCTTC

clone_size: few
d_call: .
v_call: TRBV12-3/TRBV12-4
j_call: TRBJ1-6
cdr3_aa: CASSFGQGRRSPLHF
cdr3_nt: TGTGCCAGCAGTTTCGGGCAGGGTAGAAGATCACCCCTCCACTTT